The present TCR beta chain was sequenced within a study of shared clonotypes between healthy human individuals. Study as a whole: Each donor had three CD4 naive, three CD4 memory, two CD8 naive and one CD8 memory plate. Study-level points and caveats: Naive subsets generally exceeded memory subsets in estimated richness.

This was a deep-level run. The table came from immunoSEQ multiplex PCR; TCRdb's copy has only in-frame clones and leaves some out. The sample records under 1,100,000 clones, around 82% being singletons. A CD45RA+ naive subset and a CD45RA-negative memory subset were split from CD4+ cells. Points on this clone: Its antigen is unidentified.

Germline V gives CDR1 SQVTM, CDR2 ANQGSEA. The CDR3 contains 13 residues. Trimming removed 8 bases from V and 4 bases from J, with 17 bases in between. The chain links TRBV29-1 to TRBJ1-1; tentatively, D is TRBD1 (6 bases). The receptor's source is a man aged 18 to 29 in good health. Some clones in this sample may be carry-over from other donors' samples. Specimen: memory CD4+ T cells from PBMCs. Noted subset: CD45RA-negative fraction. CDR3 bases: TGCAGCTCCCAACAGGGCGGGGGCACTGAAGCTTTCTTT. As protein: CSSQQGGGTEAFF.